The subject of this entry is one T cell receptor beta chain. The antigen is undetermined. This sample is drawn from a study of T cell responses to AZD1222 COVID-19 vaccine. CDR1 and CDR2 from the germline V gene are SGHDT and YYEEEE. The CDR3 totals 12 residues. Deletions cut 2 bases from V and 6 bases from J, with 9 bases between. Sequencing was performed with immunoSEQ multiplex PCR; in TCRdb, only in-frame clones are kept and a portion is missing. The sample includes 170,000 or so clones, almost 90% of them seen just once. Findings of the study overall: Females outnumbered males among donors, who were mostly white British; clonal diversity was possibly underestimated.

The receptor's source is an adult who received the AZD1222 COVID-19 vaccine. Here the sequenced sample was peripheral blood, taken 28 days after the second AZD1222 dose. The chain carries TRBV5-6 and TRBJ2-7; D call uncertain. DNA for the CDR3: TGTGCCAGCAGCTTAACACCTTCCGAGCAGTACTTC. Its translation: CASSLTPSEQYF.